Described below is a single T cell receptor (beta chain) sequence and its context. The sample is drawn from a study of T cells in localized non-small cell lung cancer. Clones were read by immunoSEQ multiplex PCR, and TCRdb kept only the in-frame ones, dropping some. The sample holds about 25,000 clones, 80% to 95% seen once. The CDR3 has 15 residues. Sequences were derived from peripheral blood, sampled before any cancer treatment. V is TRBV21-1 and J is TRBJ2-7; the D call in the table, TRBD1, was not verified against the DNA. TRBV21-1 is an annotated pseudogene. The TCR originated in a woman aged 40-69 years with stage I lung adenocarcinoma. CDR3 DNA sequence: TGTGCCAGCAAGGGAAGCCAACAGGGTCGGCACGAGCAGTACTTC. This translates into CASKGSQQGRHEQYF.